A single sample gave rise to the 17 T cell receptor beta chains below, sequenced in a study of T cells in Graves' hyperthyroidism and ophthalmopathy. TCR beta CDR3 region amplification was performed from RNA transcripts. The study used the HTBI primer set for a first-round RT-PCR of the TCR CDR3. TCRdb reprocessed the multiplex PCR reads with MiXCR, giving one entry per CDR3 protein. The sample holds fewer than 400,000 distinct CDR3 sequences; more than 12% are singletons and the top ten take around 28%. The sample was blood. These receptors originate from a man aged 50-59 years with Graves' ophthalmopathy.

This clonotype was observed many times. The genes are TRBV4-1 and TRBJ1-2, with 7 bases fitting TRBD1. Per the germline V gene, CDR1 is MGHRA and CDR2 is YSYEKL. The CDR3 has 13 amino acids. V gave up 4 bases and J gave up 7 bases; unmatched junction bases: 6. The CDR3 reads CASSPDRAGGYTF. CDR3 nucleotide sequence: TGCGCCAGCAGCCCAGACAGGGCCGGTGGCTACACCTTC.

The chain joins TRBV7-2 to TRBJ2-6, with D possibly called TRBD1 or TRBD2 (6 bases each). Trimming removed 9 bases from V and 0 bases from J, with 9 bases in between. The length of the CDR3 is 14 residues. The germline CDR1 and CDR2 sequences are SGHTA and FQGNSA. CDR3 amino acids: CARGGDSGANVLTF. For the CDR3, the DNA is TGTGCCAGGGGGGGCGACTCTGGGGCCAACGTCCTGACTTTC. Full variable domain (outside the CDR3, taken from reference TRBV7-2 and TRBJ2-6): GAGVSQSPSNKVTEKGKDVELRCDPISGHTALYWYRQSLGQGLEFLIYFQGNSAPDKSGLPSDRFSAERTGGSVSTLTIQRTQQEDSAVYLCARGGDSGANVLTFGAGSRLTVL.

This clonotype was detected many times. V and J are TRBV6-1 and TRBJ2-5; maybe TRBD1 (6 bases). Germline V gene lookup returns CDR1 MNHNS and CDR2 SASEGT. This CDR3 region has 19 residues. V gave up 1 base and J gave up 4 bases, with 25 bases separating them. This CDR3 is CASSEESGRGGKIIETQYF. Here the CDR3 DNA reads TGTGCCAGCAGTGAAGAGTCGGGGAGAGGGGGTAAAATTATAGAGACCCAGTACTTC.

This clonotype was detected ten times or more. J is TRBJ1-5 and V is TRBV4-2; no clear D gene. Germline lookup yields CDR1 LGHNA and CDR2 YNFKEQ. The CDR3 spans 15 residues. The germline V and J ends were trimmed by 2 bases and 6 bases, with 14 bases remaining between them. CDR3 nucleotides: TGTGCCAGCAGCCAAAGACCGAGATCCGGTCAGCCCCAGCATTTT. Its protein is CASSQRPRSGQPQHF.

In this sample, this clonotype turned up many times. The junction differs from germline at one of its ends, possibly a read error. The chain couples TRBV7-7 to TRBJ2-3; maybe TRBD1 (6 bases). Germline CDR1 is SSHAT and CDR2 is FNYEAQ (reference sequence). CDR3 length: 16 amino acids. CDR3 region: CASSQNQGNPTDTQYF. Written as DNA, the CDR3 is TGTGCTAGCAGCCAGAACCAGGGGAATCCAACAGATACGCAGTATTTT. The full variable domain, in which reference TRBV7-7 and TRBJ2-3 provide the parts outside the CDR3, is GAGVSQSPRYKVTKRGQDVTLRCDPISSHATLYWYQQALGQGPEFLTYFNYEAQPDKSGLPSDRFSAERPEGSISTLTIQRTEQRDSAMYRCASSQNQGNPTDTQYFGPGTRLTVL.

This clonotype has just a few counts. The rearrangement uses TRBV6-2 or TRBV6-3 and TRBJ1-3; a possible D gene is TRBD1 (5 bases). V was clipped by 5 bases and J by 4 bases, with 15 bases between them. CDR3 length equals 15 residues. The germline V gene has CDR1 MNHEY and CDR2 SVGEGT. The CDR3 is CASSPSGAAGNTIYF. The CDR3 DNA reads as TGTGCCAGCAGTCCCAGCGGGGCCGCCGGAAACACCATATATTTT.

This chain joins TRBV6-1 and TRBJ2-3; D possibly matches TRBD1 or TRBD2 (7 bases each). This CDR3 contains 13 residues. Trimming removed 8 bases at V and 6 bases at J, with 15 bases between. CDR1 MNHNS and CDR2 SASEGT come from the germline V gene. CDR3 sequence: CASLQGGTDTQYF. For the CDR3, the DNA is TGTGCCAGCCTGCAGGGGGGGACGGATACGCAGTATTTT.

The CDR3 is CASSQPGTGGDEQYF. CDR3 nucleotides: TGTGCCAGCAGCCAACCTGGGACAGGGGGCGACGAGCAGTACTTC. The genes are TRBV5-4 and TRBJ2-7; 12 nucleotides line up with TRBD1. The CDR3 is made up of 15 amino acids. V lost 4 bases and J lost 5; bases outside the gene matches: 7. The germline V gene encodes CDR1 SGHNT and CDR2 YYREEE (reference sequence). Variable domain in full (rest from reference TRBV5-4 and TRBJ2-7): ETGVTQSPTHLIKTRGQQVTLRCSSQSGHNTVSWYQQALGQGPQFIFQYYREEENGRGNFPPRFSGLQFPNYSSELNVNALELDDSALYLCASSQPGTGGDEQYFGPGTRLTVT.

This clonotype was observed at least ten times. This chain joins TRBV18 and TRBJ1-4; D call uncertain. The CDR3 runs to 13 residues. V was clipped by 5 bases and J by 8 bases, with 12 bases between them. The germline V gene encodes CDR1 KGHSH and CDR2 LQKENI. The CDR3 region has the DNA TGTGCCAGCTCAACCGAGGCCCTAGAAAAACTGTTTTTT. Amino acid sequence: CASSTEALEKLFF.

This clonotype was picked up many times. The rearrangement uses TRBV5-8 and TRBJ2-5; D ambiguous. Germline assignment: CDR1 SGHTS and CDR2 YDEGEE. Trimming pared 1 base from V and 5 bases from J, leaving 15 bases between. The CDR3 is 15 amino acids. Written as DNA, the CDR3 is TGTGCCAGCAGCTTGCCCGCCCAGAGGCAGGAGACCCAGTACTTC. Translating it yields CASSLPAQRQETQYF.

The table lists this clonotype with many counts. The chain joins TRBV20-1 to TRBJ2-1, with TRBD2 matching over 10 bases. The junction had 2 bases not matched to a gene; V was cut back by 8 bases and J by 1 base. Germline V gene lookup returns CDR1 DFQATT and CDR2 SNEGSKA (reference sequence). The CDR3 consists of 13 residues. CDR3: CSIAGGSYNEQFF. DNA of the CDR3: TGCAGTATAGCGGGAGGATCCTACAATGAGCAGTTCTTC.

This clonotype showed up just a few times. This chain joins TRBV10-3 and TRBJ2-1; the match to TRBD2 covers 12 bases. The junction had 27 bases not matched to a gene; V was cut back by 8 bases and J by 7 bases. This CDR3 is built from 21 residues. Germline V CDR1 and CDR2: ENHRY, SYGVKD. CDR3 protein: CAILGQVGEWTSGKLQNEQFF. DNA for the CDR3: TGTGCCATCTTGGGACAGGTGGGGGAATGGACTAGCGGGAAACTACAGAATGAGCAGTTCTTC.

The chain links TRBV15 to TRBJ2-1; maybe TRBD2 (6 bases). Germline V gives CDR1 LNHNV, CDR2 YYDKDF (reference sequence). Trimming removed 6 bases at V and 0 bases at J, with 12 bases between. There are 15 residues in the CDR3. The chain's CDR3 is CATRVEGRSYNEQFF. DNA for the CDR3: TGTGCCACCAGAGTGGAGGGTCGCTCCTACAATGAGCAGTTCTTC. Full variable domain (missing parts from reference TRBV15 and TRBJ2-1): DAMVIQNPRYQVTQFGKPVTLSCSQTLNHNVMYWYQQKSSQAPKLLFHYYDKDFNNEADTPDNFQSRRPNTSFCFLDIRSPGLGDTAMYLCATRVEGRSYNEQFFGPGTRLTVL.

The table lists this clonotype with many counts. The rearrangement links TRBV27 to TRBJ1-1, with D possibly being TRBD1 (6 bases). With 5 bases removed from V and 5 bases from J, the gap between germline ends came to 18 bases. Per germline, CDR1 MNHEY and CDR2 SMNVEV (reference sequence). The CDR3 is made up of 15 amino acids. In DNA, the CDR3 is TGTGCCAGCAGTCCATACAGGGAATTCGCGACTGAAGCTTTCTTT. It translates to CASSPYREFATEAFF.

This clonotype has a handful of counts. CDR3 nucleotides: TGCAGTGCTAGCGGGTTAGCGGGACGTCATGAGCAGTTCTTC. Translated, it gives CSASGLAGRHEQFF. The genes are TRBV20-1 and TRBJ2-1, with 8 bases lining up with TRBD2. With 3 bases clipped from V and 8 bases from J, the junction kept 9 bases outside the gene matches. The CDR3 is made up of 14 amino acids. Germline loops: CDR1 DFQATT, CDR2 SNEGSKA (reference sequence).

This clonotype occurred many times. The chain uses TRBV5-1 and TRBJ2-7; D may be TRBD2 (5 bases). CDR1 is SGHRS and CDR2 is YFSETQ in the germline V gene. V shed 1 base and J shed 7 bases, with 21 bases lying between them. This CDR3 has 16 residues. CDR3 sequence reads: CASSLRSTGTAREQYF. As DNA, the CDR3 is TGCGCCAGCAGCTTGCGTTCTACGGGAACGGCGAGGGAGCAGTACTTC.

This clonotype was observed at least ten times. The V gene is TRBV20-1, the J gene TRBJ2-7; D is possibly TRBD1 (6 bases). This CDR3 comprises 13 residues. Trimming removed 5 bases at V and 0 bases at J, with 11 bases between. Per the germline V gene, CDR1 is DFQATT and CDR2 is SNEGSKA (reference sequence). The CDR3 here is CSAGDISSYEQYF. CDR3 nucleotide sequence: TGCAGTGCTGGGGACATAAGCTCCTACGAGCAGTACTTC.